What follows are 31 T cell receptor beta chains derived from one specimen sequenced in a study of T cell changes during pregnancy in multiple sclerosis. Clones were sequenced by immunoSEQ multiplex PCR, and TCRdb holds only the in-frame ones, with some missing. This table holds about 80,000 clones, 92% found once. Sequencing used peripheral blood, obtained before pregnancy. The origin of the receptors is a female donor with multiple sclerosis, enrolled in a pregnancy study.

The chain employs TRBV7-9 and TRBJ1-3; D is uncertain. Between the trimmed V and J ends, which lost 5 bases and 4 bases, there was a span of 12 bases. This CDR3 contains 14 residues. The V gene's germline CDR1 is SEHNR and CDR2 FQNEAQ (reference sequence). CDR3 bases: TGTGCCAGCAGCCCTACGTGGCGGGGAAACACCATATATTTT. Translated, it gives CASSPTWRGNTIYF.

The chain employs TRBV4-2 and TRBJ1-5; 7 positions agree with TRBD1. V lost 0 bases, J lost 3 bases, and 11 bases stayed unmatched. In germline, CDR1 is LGHNA, CDR2 YNFKEQ. CDR3 length: 18 amino acids. CDR3: CASSQDAILTGPNQPQHF. In DNA, the CDR3 is TGTGCCAGCAGCCAAGATGCGATTTTGACAGGGCCCAATCAGCCCCAGCATTTT.

This sequence joins TRBV15 and TRBJ1-1, with D perhaps TRBD1 (6 bases). This CDR3 contains 14 residues. With 1 base removed from V and 7 bases from J, the gap between germline ends came to 13 bases. The germline CDR1 and CDR2 sequences are LNHNV and YYDKDF (reference sequence). For the CDR3, the DNA is TGTGCCACCAGCAGAGCTCTACAGGGCTTTGAAGCTTTCTTT. This encodes CATSRALQGFEAFF.

This clone was seen just once. V and J are TRBV9 and TRBJ1-1; D is undetermined. V lost 4 bases to trimming and J lost 0 bases, with 13 bases between them. The CDR3 runs 15 residues. CDR1 and CDR2 from the germline V gene are SGDLS and YYNGEE. CDR3 DNA: TGTGCCAGCAGCTACCTCGGGTACATGAACACTGAAGCTTTCTTT. It yields the protein CASSYLGYMNTEAFF.

The chain has TRBV13 and TRBJ2-1; the match to TRBD1 covers 8 bases. Per the germline V gene, CDR1 is PRHDT and CDR2 is FYEKMQ (reference sequence). The CDR3 spans 15 residues. J was trimmed by 5 bases and V by 6 bases; bases with no gene match: 9. CDR3 DNA: TGTGCCAGCAGGAACAGGGGGTCATTGGACAATGAGCAGTTCTTC. This sequence encodes CASRNRGSLDNEQFF.

The CDR3, as DNA: TGCAGCGTTGGTAGCGGGGAAGACAATGAGCAGTTCTTC. Translation: CSVGSGEDNEQFF. The chain employs TRBV29-1 and TRBJ2-1, with 8 bases aligning to TRBD2. This CDR3 has 13 residues. V lost 4 bases and J lost 5; bases outside the gene matches: 4. Germline V CDR1 and CDR2: SQVTM, ANQGSEA.

V gene TRBV6-1 combines with J gene TRBJ1-6; the match to TRBD1 covers 7 bases. Germline assignment: CDR1 MNHNS and CDR2 SASEGT. Trimming at V came to 3 bases and at J to 7 bases, leaving 6 bases not matched to a gene. The CDR3 extends over 15 amino acids. The CDR3 DNA reads TGTGCCAGCAGTGATAAGGGACAGCCAAATTCACCCCTCCACTTT. It encodes CASSDKGQPNSPLHF.

This chain's CDR3 is CASSLAPWDSRKKNTEAFF. CDR3 nucleotide sequence: TGTGCCAGCAGCTTAGCTCCATGGGACAGTAGAAAGAAAAACACTGAAGCTTTCTTT. J is TRBJ1-1 and V is TRBV7-8; 7 bases agree with TRBD1. Per germline, CDR1 SGHVS and CDR2 FQNEAQ. V lost 0 bases to trimming and J lost 2 bases; unmatched junction nucleotides: 15. There are 19 residues in the CDR3.

The chain is built from TRBV27 and TRBJ1-5; D remains ambiguous. The CDR3 sequence is 12 residues long. Germline CDR1 reads MNHEY; CDR2 reads SMNVEV (reference sequence). The ends were cut back, 4 bases at V and 3 bases at J, with 4 bases in the middle. CDR3 in amino acids: CASSYYNQPQHF. The CDR3 DNA follows: TGTGCCAGCAGTTATTACAATCAGCCCCAGCATTTT.

CDR3 DNA: TGTGCCATCAGTGAGACCACAAGGGGATCGAGCAATCAGCCCCAGCATTTT. Protein sequence: CAISETTRGSSNQPQHF. This rearrangement joins TRBV10-3 to TRBJ1-5, with D tentatively TRBD1 (5 bases). The CDR3 is made up of 17 amino acids. Germline CDR1 reads ENHRY; CDR2 reads SYGVKD. V gave up 2 bases and J gave up 1 base, with 15 bases separating them.

This clone has only a few counts. This sequence joins TRBV2 and TRBJ1-5; D unresolved. Germline V CDR1 and CDR2: SNHLY, FYNNEI. Between the trimmed V and J ends, which lost 6 bases and 7 bases, there was a span of 16 bases. This CDR3 region has 14 residues. Here the CDR3 DNA reads TGTGCCAGCAGACTAACCTTTGCGGGGCAGCCCCAGCATTTT. Translation gives CASRLTFAGQPQHF. Full variable domain (remainder filled in from reference TRBV2 and TRBJ1-5): EPEVTQTPSHQVTQMGQEVILRCVPISNHLYFYWYRQILGQKVEFLVSFYNNEISEKSEIFDDQFSVERPDGSNFTLKIRSTKLEDSAMYFCASRLTFAGQPQHFGDGTRLSIL.

The chain is built from TRBV30 and TRBJ1-5, with TRBD1 matching over 7 bases. Per the germline V gene, CDR1 is GTSNPN and CDR2 is SVGIG (reference sequence). Trimming took 5 bases from V and 2 from J; bases not matched to a gene: 9. The CDR3 is 15 residues long. The CDR3 sequence is CAWDQGGMGNQPQHF. DNA of the CDR3: TGTGCCTGGGACCAGGGGGGTATGGGCAATCAGCCCCAGCATTTT.

The chain joins TRBV9 to TRBJ2-1; 12 bases match TRBD2. Germline V gene lookup returns CDR1 SGDLS and CDR2 YYNGEE. CDR3 length: 17 residues. V dropped 3 bases and J dropped 9; count of bases not matched to a gene: 13. The CDR3 nucleotides read TGTGCCAGCAGCGCCCCGTCGGGGACTAGCGGGTGGGGTGAGCAGTTCTTC. It specifies CASSAPSGTSGWGEQFF. Looking up the rest from reference TRBV9 and TRBJ2-1 gives the full variable domain: DSGVTQTPKHLITATGQRVTLRCSPRSGDLSVYWYQQSLDQGLQFLIQYYNGEERAKGNILERFSAQQFPDLHSELNLSSLELGDSALYFCASSAPSGTSGWGEQFFGPGTRLTVL.

The chain carries TRBV19 and TRBJ1-1; 10 bases are shared with TRBD1. Germline V CDR1 and CDR2: LNHDA, SQIVND (reference sequence). Trimming cost V 5 bases and J 0 bases; bases outside gene matches: 9. CDR3 length equals 17 residues. The CDR3, as DNA: TGTGCCAGTAGTCTTCCCCGGACAGGGGGGGTGAACACTGAAGCTTTCTTT. The encoded protein is CASSLPRTGGVNTEAFF.

This clone was detected a few times. The chain recombines TRBV5-8 with TRBJ1-2; the D gene is possibly TRBD1 (5 bases). Looked up from germline, CDR1 is SGHTS and CDR2 is YDEGEE. The germline V and J ends were trimmed by 7 bases and 4 bases, with 17 bases remaining between them. The CDR3 totals 14 residues. The CDR3 sequence: CASAGRGVGYGYTF. Here the CDR3 DNA reads TGTGCCAGCGCCGGGAGGGGAGTGGGCTATGGCTACACCTTC.

The V call is TRBV6-4, the J call TRBJ2-3, with a weak D call TRBD2 (6 bases). Germline V CDR1 and CDR2: MRHNA, SNTAGT. The ends were cut back, 8 bases at V and 6 bases at J, with 9 bases in the middle. The CDR3 sequence is 11 residues long. The CDR3 region is CASAGRDTQYF. DNA of the CDR3: TGTGCCAGCGCGGGAAGGGATACGCAGTATTTT.

The chain joins TRBV10-3 to TRBJ2-5; unclear D gene. The CDR3 has 14 residues. The germline V gene encodes CDR1 ENHRY and CDR2 SYGVKD. V was cut by 4 bases and J by 6 bases, with 15 bases left in between. CDR3 in amino acids: CAISGVLWAQTQYF. Written as DNA, the CDR3 is TGTGCCATCAGTGGGGTTCTGTGGGCCCAGACCCAGTACTTC.

This chain connects TRBV10-3 to TRBJ2-5; 8 nucleotides line up with TRBD2. Trimming at V came to 11 bases and at J to 1 base, leaving 15 bases not matched to a gene. Germline loops: CDR1 ENHRY, CDR2 SYGVKD. The CDR3 consists of 16 residues. The CDR3 loop reads CASSPLAGPLQETQYF. CDR3 in DNA: TGTGCCTCCTCCCCCCTAGCGGGCCCCCTCCAAGAGACCCAGTACTTC.

The chain employs TRBV18 and TRBJ2-2, with 9 bases aligning to TRBD1. J gave up 2 bases and V 5 bases, and 6 bases lay outside the gene matches. Looked up from germline, CDR1 is KGHSH and CDR2 is LQKENI. This CDR3 contains 16 residues. The CDR3 here is CASSTLGQGNTGELFF. CDR3 DNA sequence: TGTGCCAGCTCAACTTTGGGACAGGGAAACACCGGGGAGCTGTTTTTT.

The chain links TRBV6-1 to TRBJ2-7; 7 bases match TRBD2. Per germline, CDR1 MNHNS and CDR2 SASEGT. CDR3 length equals 15 residues. V dropped 4 bases and J dropped 2; count of bases not matched to a gene: 8. The CDR3 spells CASSVTGTTTYEQYF. The CDR3 coding sequence is TGTGCCAGCAGTGTTACCGGGACTACTACCTACGAGCAGTACTTC.

V gene TRBV7-6 combines with J gene TRBJ2-5, with D tentatively TRBD2 (6 bases). The CDR3 extends over 13 amino acids. CDR1 and CDR2 from the germline V gene are SGHVS and FNYEAQ. The germline V and J ends were trimmed by 4 bases and 2 bases, with 8 bases remaining between them. CDR3 in amino acids: CASSSGGQETQYF. The CDR3 coding sequence is TGTGCCAGCAGCTCCGGGGGACAAGAGACCCAGTACTTC.

The chain recombines TRBV6-1 with TRBJ2-7; weak D call: TRBD1 (5 bases). Germline loops: CDR1 MNHNS, CDR2 SASEGT. The CDR3 is 12 amino acids. The V end was cut by 2 bases, the J end by 4 bases, with 6 bases between. The CDR3 DNA reads TGTGCCAGCAGTGAATGGACATACGAGCAGTACTTC. Translation gives CASSEWTYEQYF.

For the CDR3, the DNA is TGTGCCAGTCACAGGAACACTGAAGCTTTCTTT. Its protein product is CASHRNTEAFF. The rearrangement joins TRBV27 to TRBJ1-1; D is unclear. V shed 9 bases and J shed 1 base, with 6 bases lying between them. CDR3 length: 11 residues. CDR1 and CDR2 (germline): MNHEY, SMNVEV (reference sequence).

The chain links TRBV7-8 to TRBJ1-4; no reliable D call. This CDR3 contains 16 residues. Trimming took 1 base from V and 5 from J, leaving 14 bases between them. From germline, CDR1 is SGHVS and CDR2 FQNEAQ. CDR3 region: CASSLDYPGWNEKLFF. The CDR3 coding sequence is TGTGCCAGCAGCTTAGACTACCCCGGATGGAATGAAAAACTGTTTTTT.

The chain uses TRBV7-8 and TRBJ2-3; 8 positions agree with TRBD1. V dropped 5 bases and J dropped 1; count of bases not matched to a gene: 5. The CDR3 spans 15 residues. Germline values: CDR1 SGHVS, CDR2 FQNEAQ. The CDR3 bases are TGTGCCAGCAGCCCATTGGACAGGGGCACAGATACGCAGTATTTT. Translating gives CASSPLDRGTDTQYF.

The rearrangement links TRBV10-1 to TRBJ1-1, with 8 bases lining up with TRBD1. Trimming removed 6 bases from V and 6 bases from J; junction bases left unmatched: 12. Germline V gene sequence: CDR1 WNHNN, CDR2 SYGVQD (reference sequence). The CDR3 spans 15 residues. CDR3 DNA sequence: TGCGCCAGCAGCGACACTGGACAGGGAGTATCTGAAGCTTTCTTT. Residues: CASSDTGQGVSEAFF.

V usage is TRBV27 and J usage is TRBJ1-1; TRBD1 might be the D (6 bases). The V and J ends lost 7 bases and 2 bases respectively, with 14 bases between them. CDR1 MNHEY and CDR2 SMNVEV come from the germline V gene (reference sequence). The CDR3 has 14 amino acids. The CDR3 region is CASTKPGGNTEAFF. Written as DNA, the CDR3 is TGTGCCAGCACCAAGCCGGGGGGCAACACTGAAGCTTTCTTT.

V usage is TRBV19 and J usage is TRBJ2-2; possibly TRBD1 for D (5 bases). Germline-derived CDR1 and CDR2 are LNHDA and SQIVND (reference sequence). This CDR3 is 14 amino acids long. V gave up 0 bases and J gave up 6 bases, with 8 bases separating them. The CDR3 sequence is CASSIDQGSGELFF. The CDR3 DNA reads TGTGCCAGTAGTATAGACCAGGGCTCCGGGGAGCTGTTTTTT.

The chain employs TRBV9 and TRBJ2-1, with 10 bases identical to TRBD2. Germline V gene sequence: CDR1 SGDLS, CDR2 YYNGEE. CDR3 size: 15 residues. The V gene end was trimmed by 1 base and the J gene end by 7 bases; junction bases not matched to a gene: 5. The CDR3, as DNA: TGTGCCAGCAGCGTAAGGCCTAGCGGGGGAAATGAGCAGTTCTTC. This translates into CASSVRPSGGNEQFF.

This chain uses TRBV6-1 with TRBJ2-3, with TRBD2 identical over 9 bases. The CDR3 contains 18 residues. Germline lookup yields CDR1 MNHNS and CDR2 SASEGT. After removal of 0 bases from V and 6 bases from J, the junction contained 13 bases not matched to a gene. CDR3 protein: CASSEASLAGLAGDTQYF. The DNA of the CDR3 is TGTGCCAGCAGTGAAGCTTCGCTAGCGGGATTGGCGGGGGATACGCAGTATTTT.

J is TRBJ1-5 and V is TRBV27; D gene uncertain. Trimming pared 2 bases from V and 3 bases from J, leaving 8 bases between. The CDR3 consists of 14 residues. Germline V gene lookup returns CDR1 MNHEY and CDR2 SMNVEV (reference sequence). The chain's CDR3 is CASSLRGFNQPQHF. The CDR3 DNA sequence: TGTGCCAGCAGTTTACGGGGTTTCAATCAGCCCCAGCATTTT.